This T cell receptor beta chain was retrieved from a study of OX40 agonist ivuxolimab in advanced cancers. Assay: immunoSEQ multiplex PCR; the TCRdb copy retains only in-frame clones and omits some. The data show about 62,000 clones, roughly 78% seen once. V gave up 3 bases and J gave up 0 bases, with 9 bases separating them. In germline, CDR1 is MGHRA, CDR2 YSYEKL. The CDR3 has 14 amino acids. The sample was CD4+ or CD8+ T cells sorted from blood, taken in a trial of the OX40 agonist ivuxolimab. This chain links TRBV4-1 with TRBJ2-7, with a possible D match to TRBD2 (6 bases). The clonotype originates from an adult with an advanced solid tumor such as melanoma, head and neck, liver or kidney cancer. This CDR3 is CASSHAGSSYEQYF. The CDR3 nucleotides are TGCGCCAGCAGCCACGCGGGAAGCTCCTACGAGCAGTACTTC.